A selection of T cell receptor beta chains follows, all from one sample in a study of beta chain features in type 1 diabetes. TCRdb keeps only in-frame clones here, not all; method: immunoSEQ multiplex PCR. This sample has a few hundred thousand clones; about a tenth occur once, and the top ten carry about 1.2%. The sequenced sample consisted of central memory CD4+ T cells from blood. All receptors derive from a man between 18 and 35 years old in good health. Each CDR3 is given with its conserved first and last residue. The D gene is left open where the match is weak. Expanded clones get a size class; other rows say once, few or many, or leave the size out.

abundance | j_gene | v_gene | d_gene | CDR3nt | CDR3aa
- | TRBJ2-7 | TRBV29-1 | - | TGCAGCGTTTCGTTGCGGGATAACTACGAGCAGTACTTC | CSVSLRDNYEQYF
many | TRBJ2-1 | TRBV5-1 | TRBD2 | TGCGCCAGCAGCTTGACTAGCGGAGCCGAAAGCTCCTACAATGAGCAGTTCTTC | CASSLTSGAESSYNEQFF
- | TRBJ2-2 | TRBV4-3 | - | TGCGCCAGCAGCCAAGATCGCGGCACCGGGGAGCTGTTTTTT | CASSQDRGTGELFF
few | TRBJ2-3 | TRBV27 | - | TGTGCCAGCAGTTTATATCTGGCGGGCGCGATTAGCACAGATACGCAGTATTTT | CASSLYLAGAISTDTQYF
few | TRBJ2-2 | TRBV23-1 | TRBD2 | TGCGCCAGCAGTCAATCGGGACTAGCGGGAGGATACACCGGGGAGCTGTTTTTT | CASSQSGLAGGYTGELFF
few | TRBJ2-7 | TRBV7-9 | - | TGTGCCAGCAGCTTAGTGGGGACCCCGCGGCAGTACTTC | CASSLVGTPRQYF
once | TRBJ2-7 | TRBV28 | - | TGTGCCAGCAGTTCCGTCCCCGCGGGGAGCTCCTACGAGCAGTACTTC | CASSSVPAGSSYEQYF
few | TRBJ2-1 | TRBV4-2 | - | TGTGCCAGCAGCCCCCTCACTAGCTCCTACAATGAGCAGTTCTTC | CASSPLTSSYNEQFF
few | TRBJ2-1 | TRBV9 | - | TGTGCCAGCAGCGTAGACAGGGCCAATGAGCAGTTCTTC | CASSVDRANEQFF
- | TRBJ2-7 | TRBV4-1 | - | TGCGCCAGCAGCCAAGATGACGGCGGCAGTTACGAGCAGTACTTC | CASSQDDGGSYEQYF
- | TRBJ2-3 | TRBV7-8 | TRBD2 | TGTGCCAGCAGCTTAGCCCTAGCGGCCACAGATACGCAGTATTTT | CASSLALAATDTQYF
few | TRBJ1-3 | TRBV30 | - | TGTGCCTGGAGCGCAGGGTTTTCCGGAAACACCATATATTTT | CAWSAGFSGNTIYF
- | TRBJ1-5 | TRBV28 | - | TGTGCCAGCAGGAGGGGTAGACAGCCCCAGCATTTT | CASRRGRQPQHF
- | TRBJ2-1 | TRBV7-2 | - | TGTGCCAGCAGCTTTTATGCCAACTTCGATGAGCAGTTCTTC | CASSFYANFDEQFF
- | TRBJ2-5 | TRBV28 | TRBD2 | TGTGCCAGCAGTCTACTACTAGCGGGCAGCCAAGAGACCCAGTACTTC | CASSLLLAGSQETQYF
few | TRBJ2-7 | TRBV18 | - | TGTGCCAGCTCACGAGAAACAGGGAGCTCCTACGAGCAGTACTTC | CASSRETGSSYEQYF
- | TRBJ2-5 | TRBV6-5 | - | TGTGCCAGCAGTCCCAGGACAGCCCAAGAGACCCAGTACTTC | CASSPRTAQETQYF
few | TRBJ2-1 | TRBV27 | TRBD1 | TGTGCCAGCATAGGGACAGGGGGCATCTACAATGAGCAGTTCTTC | CASIGTGGIYNEQFF
- | TRBJ1-2 | TRBV7-9 | TRBD1 | TGTGCCAGCAGCCCGGACAGGGGTTTAGGCGGCTACACCTTC | CASSPDRGLGGYTF
few | TRBJ2-7 | TRBV7-9 | - | TGTGCCAGCAGCCGCGGACAGACCTACGAGCAGTACTTC | CASSRGQTYEQYF
few | TRBJ2-1 | TRBV29-1 | TRBD2 | TGCAGCGTTACCGGGACTAGCGGAGGTGGCGGGTACAATGAGCAGTTCTTC | CSVTGTSGGGGYNEQFF
- | TRBJ2-2 | TRBV18 | - | TGTGCCAGCTCACTACTAGTCTTGGGGGAGCTGTTTTTT | CASSLLVLGELFF
few | TRBJ2-7 | TRBV28 | - | TGTGCCACCACTCTCCGCGGGGCTAGCCGTCAGTACTTC | CATTLRGASRQYF
- | TRBJ2-1 | TRBV5-5 | - | TGTGCCAGCAGCCAAGATCTAGGGCCGTACAATGAGCAGTTCTTC | CASSQDLGPYNEQFF
- | TRBJ2-3 | TRBV29-1 | - | TGCAGCGTCACGTCGGCGGACCGGGATTTAGATACGCAGTATTTT | CSVTSADRDLDTQYF
- | TRBJ2-3 | TRBV27 | - | TGTGCCAGAAGGTTAGTGGAAAGTCCCGAAGATACGCAGTATTTT | CARRLVESPEDTQYF
- | TRBJ2-2 | TRBV29-1 | - | TGCAGCGTTGAATTACAGCCCCTTACCGGGGAGCTGTTTTTT | CSVELQPLTGELFF
many | TRBJ2-7 | TRBV5-1 | - | TGCGCCAGCAGCTTGTCGGGGCCCTCCTACGAGCAGTACTTC | CASSLSGPSYEQYF
- | TRBJ2-2 | TRBV19 | TRBD1 | TGTGCCAGCCGGACAGGGGGACTCACCGGGGAGCTGTTTTTT | CASRTGGLTGELFF
few | TRBJ2-1 | TRBV19 | TRBD2 | TGTGCCAGTAGTCATGGGCTAGCGGGAGACGATGAGCAGTTCTTC | CASSHGLAGDDEQFF
- | TRBJ2-1 | TRBV6-5 | TRBD2 | TGTGCCAGCACTAGTAGCGGGGACAATGAGCAGTTCTTC | CASTSSGDNEQFF
- | TRBJ1-4 | TRBV28 | - | TGTGCCAGCAGTTTAGCTGGGCGGGAAAAACTGTTTTTT | CASSLAGREKLFF
- | TRBJ2-1 | TRBV7-2 | TRBD1 | TGTGCCAGCACAGCAGGGGGCGGAATTTACAATGAGCAGTTCTTC | CASTAGGGIYNEQFF
few | TRBJ2-1 | TRBV28 | TRBD2 | TGTGCCACCAAGACTAGCCTAGCCTACAATGAGCAGTTCTTC | CATKTSLAYNEQFF
few | TRBJ2-3 | TRBV6-5 | TRBD2 | TGTGCCAGCAGACGGCGGGAGGGCCATGATACGCAGTATTTT | CASRRREGHDTQYF
many | TRBJ1-1 | TRBV29-1 | - | TGCAGCGTTGGGGAGGGTGAAACTGAAGCTTTCTTT | CSVGEGETEAFF
few | TRBJ2-1 | TRBV7-9 | - | TGTGCCAGCAGCCGGAAACTAGATTCCTCCTACAATGAGCAGTTCTTC | CASSRKLDSSYNEQFF
few | TRBJ2-3 | TRBV7-9 | - | TGTGCCAGCAGCTTAGTAGGTGTGTCAGCGACAGATACGCAGTATTTT | CASSLVGVSATDTQYF
- | TRBJ2-3 | TRBV2 | - | TGTGCCAGCAGTGGGTACCCAGATACGCAGTATTTT | CASSGYPDTQYF
- | TRBJ2-1 | TRBV5-4 | TRBD2 | TGTGCCAGCAGCTCCCCCACCGGGAGGGGCTCCTACAATGAGCAGTTCTTC | CASSSPTGRGSYNEQFF
- | TRBJ2-2 | TRBV6-1 | - | TGTGCCAGCAGTGAAAGGCCGGGGAACACCGGGGAGCTGTTTTTT | CASSERPGNTGELFF
- | TRBJ1-2 | TRBV30 | - | TGTGCCTGGAGCCAACAACCAGGGTATGGCTACACCTTC | CAWSQQPGYGYTF
- | TRBJ2-1 | TRBV29-1 | - | TGCAGCGTTTCTGCGGGCTACAATGAGCAGTTCTTC | CSVSAGYNEQFF
- | TRBJ2-5 | TRBV7-9 | TRBD1 | TGTGCCAGCAGCCTCCAGGGGGCCCAAGAGACCCAGTACTTC | CASSLQGAQETQYF
- | TRBJ2-5 | TRBV30 | - | TGTGCCTGGAGTGTAGGCATCCAAGAGACCCAGTACTTC | CAWSVGIQETQYF
- | TRBJ2-7 | TRBV15 | - | TGTGCCACCAGCAGAGAAACTAGGAAGTACTTC | CATSRETRKYF
- | TRBJ2-7 | TRBV18 | - | TGTGCCAGCTCACCTCAAAGCGACTCCTACGAGCAGTACTTC | CASSPQSDSYEQYF
- | TRBJ2-5 | TRBV13 | - | TGTGCCAGCAGCTCGGGTCCTGCTGGAGGGACCCAGTACTTC | CASSSGPAGGTQYF
few | TRBJ1-1 | TRBV29-1 | TRBD1 | TGCAGCGGCGACAGGGCGGACACTGAAGCTTTCTTT | CSGDRADTEAFF
few | TRBJ2-2 | TRBV7-8 | TRBD2 | TGTGCCAGCAGCGCCAGGACTAGCGGGAGCTTTTCCACCGGGGAGCTGTTTTTT | CASSARTSGSFSTGELFF
- | TRBJ1-2 | TRBV30 | TRBD1 | TGTGCCTCACAAAGGACAGGGGGCGCCTATGGCTACACCTTC | CASQRTGGAYGYTF
many | TRBJ1-5 | TRBV7-2 | - | TGTGCCAGCAGCTTAAAAGGGGGCAATCAGCCCCAGCATTTT | CASSLKGGNQPQHF